Shown below are 7 T cell receptor beta chains from a single sample sequenced in a study of lymphopenia after photon versus proton radiotherapy (dated by TCRdb to 2018 to 2020). The library was generated by the immunoSEQ multiplex PCR assay. Held by TCRdb, this immuneACCESS table contains in-frame sequences only and omits some clones. Under half of the omission traces to an unresolved V gene where checked; the cause of the rest is unknown. The sample profile shows roughly 25,000 clones; around four fifths of them were found once. The ten largest account for over 20% of the sample. Source: peripheral blood, taken from a patient treated with proton-based radiotherapy. The receptors were sampled from a woman in her sixties or seventies with pancreatic cancer.

The rearrangement joins TRBV19 to TRBJ1-6; no reliable D call. Trimming shortened V by 5 bases and J by 0 bases, and 11 bases separated the two germline ends. Germline V gene data show CDR1 as LNHDA and CDR2 as SQIVND (reference sequence). The CDR3 consists of 16 residues. The CDR3 region is CASSRDQSSYNSPLHF. The CDR3 DNA reads TGTGCCAGTAGTCGAGATCAAAGCTCCTATAATTCACCCCTCCACTTT. The full variable domain, with the rest looked up from reference TRBV19 and TRBJ1-6, is DGGITQSPKYLFRKEGQNVTLSCEQNLNHDAMYWYRQDPGQGLRLIYYSQIVNDFQKGDIAEGYSVSREKKESFPLTVTSAQKNPTAFYLCASSRDQSSYNSPLHFGNGTRLTVT.

J is TRBJ2-5 and V is TRBV11-2, with 7 bases lining up with TRBD2. Germline-derived CDR1 and CDR2 are SGHAT and FQNNGV. The CDR3 runs to 15 residues. Trimming at V came to 1 base and at J to 1 base, leaving 3 bases not matched to a gene. The CDR3 bases are TGTGCCAGCAGCTTAGCGGGAGGCAGCCAAGAGACCCAGTACTTC. Amino acids: CASSLAGGSQETQYF. The complete variable domain, with remaining parts taken from reference TRBV11-2 and TRBJ2-5, reads EAGVAQSPRYKIIEKRQSVAFWCNPISGHATLYWYQQILGQGPKLLIQFQNNGVVDDSQLPKDRFSAERLKGVDSTLKIQPAKLEDSAVYLCASSLAGGSQETQYFGPGTRLLVL.

The chain recombines TRBV5-8 with TRBJ2-7; either TRBD1 or TRBD2 may fit D (5 bases each). Germline values: CDR1 SGHTS, CDR2 YDEGEE. This CDR3 contains 12 residues. V was pared by 5 bases and J by 4 bases, with 10 bases between. In nucleotides, the CDR3 is TGTGCCAGCAGACGGGACCAATACGAGCAGTACTTC. Encoded protein: CASRRDQYEQYF.

This clone was counted a few times. At one of its ends the junction is not consistent with the germline gene, which may arise from a read error. CDR3 bases: TGTGCCAGCGGACGAGTTCGACTAGCGGGAGGGCCGATCCACTTC. Translating it yields CASGRVRLAGGPIHF. The genes are TRBV6-5 and TRBJ2-7, with 14 bases that match TRBD2. This CDR3 spans 15 amino acids. Per the germline V gene, CDR1 is MNHEY and CDR2 is SVGAGI.

The rearrangement uses TRBV7-9 and TRBJ2-1, with D tentatively TRBD1 or TRBD2 (5 bases each). This CDR3 has 14 amino acids. Germline lookup yields CDR1 SEHNR and CDR2 FQNEAQ (reference sequence). With 0 bases removed from V and 7 bases from J, the gap between germline ends came to 10 bases. The CDR3 nucleotides are TGTGCCAGCAGCTTAGCCTCGGGGACGAATGAGCAGTTCTTC. Encoded protein: CASSLASGTNEQFF.

CDR3 in amino acids: CASSFIAGGSYEQYF. CDR3 sequence (DNA): TGTGCCAGCAGCTTCATAGCGGGGGGTTCCTACGAGCAGTACTTC. This rearrangement joins TRBV7-2 to TRBJ2-7; 10 bases are shared with TRBD2. With V trimmed by 3 bases and J by 1 base, 3 bases remained unmatched. This CDR3 has 15 residues. CDR1 is SGHTA and CDR2 is FQGNSA in the germline V gene.

The chain uses TRBV7-8 and TRBJ2-7, with TRBD1 identical over 9 bases. CDR3 length: 15 residues. Germline CDR1 reads SGHVS; CDR2 reads FQNEAQ. The ends lost 1 base at V and 3 bases at J; junction bases unmatched: 4. Written as DNA, the CDR3 is TGTGCCAGCAGCTTAGTCGGGACAGGGTTCTACGAGCAGTACTTC. Translating gives CASSLVGTGFYEQYF.